This TCR beta chain was retrieved from a study of long-term antiretroviral therapy in people with HIV. CDR1 and CDR2 from the germline V gene are SGDLS and YYNGEE. With V trimmed by 4 bases and J by 8 bases, 14 bases remained unmatched. The CDR3 is 15 amino acids. Comments on this clone: Its antigen is still unknown.

An immunoSEQ assay, version v3.0, was performed at survey level. Sequencing aimed at roughly 40,000-55,000 T-cell genomes per sample. Using immunoSEQ multiplex PCR, the repertoire was profiled, and TCRdb retains in-frame clones only, with some absent. The sample includes 30,000 or so clones, 70% to 85% of them seen just once. The study, taken as a whole, reports: HIV repertoire CDR3 lengths ranged less widely than those of controls. Documentation of ART adherence, viral resistance or therapy changes was absent. Repertoire dominance by clones expanded before ART was seen at all time points.

The source of this sequence is a middle-aged man with HIV. The specimen comprised unsorted PBMCs, sampled 3 years after starting antiretroviral therapy. J is TRBJ1-2 and V is TRBV9; 7 nucleotides agree with TRBD1. CDR3 in amino acids: CASSPRTGELMGYTF. The CDR3 DNA reads TGTGCCAGCAGCCCCAGGACAGGAGAATTGATGGGCTACACCTTC.